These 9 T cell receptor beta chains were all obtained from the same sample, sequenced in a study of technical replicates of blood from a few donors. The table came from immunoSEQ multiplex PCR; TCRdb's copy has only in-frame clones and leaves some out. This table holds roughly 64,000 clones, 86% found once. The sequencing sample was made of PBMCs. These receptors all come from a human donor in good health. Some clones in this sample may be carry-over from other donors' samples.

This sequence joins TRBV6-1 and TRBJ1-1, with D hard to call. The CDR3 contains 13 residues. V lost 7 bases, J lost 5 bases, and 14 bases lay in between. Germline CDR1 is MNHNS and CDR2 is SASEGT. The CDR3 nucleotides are TGTGCCAGCACCGAGGGAGGGTTTACTGAAGCTTTCTTT. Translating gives CASTEGGFTEAFF.

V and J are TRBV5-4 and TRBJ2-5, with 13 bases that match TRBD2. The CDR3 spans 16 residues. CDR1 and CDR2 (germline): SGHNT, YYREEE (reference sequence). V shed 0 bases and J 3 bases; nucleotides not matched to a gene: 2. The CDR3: CASSLGGLAGEETQYF. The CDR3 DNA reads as TGTGCCAGCAGCTTGGGAGGACTAGCGGGGGAAGAGACCCAGTACTTC.

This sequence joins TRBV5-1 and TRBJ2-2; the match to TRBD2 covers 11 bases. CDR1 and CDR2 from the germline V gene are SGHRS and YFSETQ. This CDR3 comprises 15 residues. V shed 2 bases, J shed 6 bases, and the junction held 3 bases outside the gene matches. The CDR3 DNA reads TGCGCCAGCAGCTTCCTAGCGGGGGGCCCCGGGGAGCTGTTTTTT. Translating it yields CASSFLAGGPGELFF.

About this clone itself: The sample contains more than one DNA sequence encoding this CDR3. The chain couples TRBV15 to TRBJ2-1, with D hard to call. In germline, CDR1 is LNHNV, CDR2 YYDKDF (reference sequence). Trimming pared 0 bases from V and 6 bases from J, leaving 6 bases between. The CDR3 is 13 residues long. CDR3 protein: CATSREGVNEQFF. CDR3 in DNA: TGTGCCACCAGCAGAGAAGGAGTCAATGAGCAGTTCTTC.

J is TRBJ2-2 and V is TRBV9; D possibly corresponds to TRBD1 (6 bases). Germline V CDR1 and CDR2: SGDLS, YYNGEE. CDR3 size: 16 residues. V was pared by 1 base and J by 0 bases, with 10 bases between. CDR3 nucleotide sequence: TGTGCCAGCAGCGTATTAGGGGGACCGAACACCGGGGAGCTGTTTTTT. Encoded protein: CASSVLGGPNTGELFF.

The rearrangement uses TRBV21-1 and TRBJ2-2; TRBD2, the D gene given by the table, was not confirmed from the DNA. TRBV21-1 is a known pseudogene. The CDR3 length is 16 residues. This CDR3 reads CASSNFTAGNTGELFF. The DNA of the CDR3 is TGTGCCAGCAGCAATTTTACGGCGGGGAACACCGGGGAGCTGTTTTTT.

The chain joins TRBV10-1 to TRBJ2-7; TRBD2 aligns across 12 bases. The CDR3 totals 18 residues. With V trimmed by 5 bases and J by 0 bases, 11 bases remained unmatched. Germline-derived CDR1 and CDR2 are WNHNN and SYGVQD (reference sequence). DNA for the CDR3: TGCGCCAGCAGTCGGACTAGCGGGACGACGGGCGCCTCCTACGAGCAGTACTTC. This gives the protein CASSRTSGTTGASYEQYF.

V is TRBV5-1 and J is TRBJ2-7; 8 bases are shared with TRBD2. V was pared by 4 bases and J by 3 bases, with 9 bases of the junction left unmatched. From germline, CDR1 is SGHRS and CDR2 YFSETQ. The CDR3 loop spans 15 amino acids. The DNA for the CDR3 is TGCGCCAGCAGCCCGGAAAGCGGGGGCTTCTACGAGCAGTACTTC. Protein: CASSPESGGFYEQYF.

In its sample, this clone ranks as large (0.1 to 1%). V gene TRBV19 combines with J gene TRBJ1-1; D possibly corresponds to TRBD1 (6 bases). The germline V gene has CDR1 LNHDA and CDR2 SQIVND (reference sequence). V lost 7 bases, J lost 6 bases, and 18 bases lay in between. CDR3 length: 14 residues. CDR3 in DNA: TGTGCCAGTACCGACGGGGGCGGGGGGCCTGAAGCTTTCTTT. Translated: CASTDGGGGPEAFF.